Each of the 18 T cell receptor beta chains below was sequenced from the same sample in a study of early T cells in non-severe SARS-CoV-2 infection. TCRdb re-analysed the 5' RACE reads in MiXCR, keeping a single row per CDR3 protein. The sample consists of approximately 69,000 distinct CDR3 sequences, more than 9.5% of them appearing once. Here the sequenced sample was whole blood, taken at baseline. The receptors derive from an adult who was a healthcare worker with PCR-confirmed SARS-CoV-2 infection or an uninfected control (not recorded which).

V usage is TRBV7-3 and J usage is TRBJ2-5, with no clear D. There are 13 residues in the CDR3. Germline loops: CDR1 SGHTA, CDR2 FQGTGA. Trimming removed 5 bases at V and 5 bases at J, with 12 bases between. The CDR3 region is CASSPTKLETQYF. CDR3 sequence (DNA): TGTGCCAGCAGCCCGACAAAGTTGGAGACCCAGTACTTC.

Only one count was recorded for this clonotype. As DNA, the CDR3 is TGTGCCAGCAGCCCCCAGCGGGATCCCTCCTACGAGCAGTACTTC. Translated, it gives CASSPQRDPSYEQYF. The chain employs TRBV7-2 and TRBJ2-7; 7 bases agree with TRBD2. This CDR3 has 15 amino acids. Germline V CDR1 and CDR2: SGHTA, FQGNSA. Trimming removed 5 bases from V and 0 bases from J; junction bases left unmatched: 7.

This clonotype was detected a few times. The chain links TRBV20-1 to TRBJ2-3, with unresolved D. The germline V gene encodes CDR1 DFQATT and CDR2 SNEGSKA (reference sequence). V lost 0 bases and J 5 bases, leaving 6 bases between the germline ends. The CDR3 has 12 residues. The CDR3 bases are TGCAGTGCTAGAGAGGGCGTAGATACGCAGTATTTT. It is translated as CSAREGVDTQYF.

This chain connects TRBV5-1 to TRBJ1-4; D uncertain. Germline V gives CDR1 SGHRS, CDR2 YFSETQ. V was cut by 0 bases and J by 3 bases, with 9 bases left in between. CDR3 length: 15 residues. The CDR3 DNA is TGCGCCAGCAGCTTGGCCGCAGTTGCTAATGAAAAACTGTTTTTT. Translation gives CASSLAAVANEKLFF.

This clonotype was seen ten or more times. This rearrangement joins TRBV29-1 to TRBJ2-3, with 11 positions matching TRBD2. This CDR3 region has 14 residues. CDR1 is SQVTM, CDR2 ANQGSEA, per germline. Trimming took 7 bases from V and 5 from J; bases not matched to a gene: 8. Here the CDR3 reads CSAEKGTSGDTQYF. In nucleotides, the CDR3 is TGCAGCGCCGAAAAGGGGACTAGCGGAGATACGCAGTATTTT.

The V gene is TRBV24-1, the J gene TRBJ2-3; the D gene is possibly TRBD2 (6 bases). The CDR3 extends over 16 amino acids. Trimming removed 3 bases from V and 4 bases from J, with 16 bases in between. The germline gives CDR1 KGHDR, CDR2 SFDVKD. CDR3 residues: CATSDRRGTGADTQYF. The CDR3 coding sequence is TGTGCCACCAGTGATCGCCGGGGGACGGGTGCAGATACGCAGTATTTT.

The J gene is TRBJ2-3, the V gene TRBV7-9; 9 bases agree with TRBD2. The CDR3 loop spans 15 amino acids. Germline CDR1 SEHNR, CDR2 FQNEAQ (reference sequence). The V and J ends lost 6 bases and 6 bases, in that order; junction bases with no gene match: 10. CDR3 in DNA: TGTGCCAGCAGTCAAACTAGCGGGTTCCGGGATACGCAGTATTTT. This codes for CASSQTSGFRDTQYF.

This chain joins TRBV28 and TRBJ1-2, with D uncertain. Germline loops: CDR1 MDHEN, CDR2 SYDVKM. This CDR3 spans 13 amino acids. The ends were cut back, 3 bases at V and 3 bases at J, with 8 bases in the middle. CDR3 protein: CASSLSRDYGYTF. CDR3 sequence (DNA): TGTGCCAGCAGTTTGAGCAGAGACTATGGCTACACCTTC.

This clonotype was observed a few times. V usage is TRBV20-1 and J usage is TRBJ2-7; perhaps TRBD2 as D (6 bases). This CDR3 spans 16 amino acids. V was trimmed by 2 bases and J by 9 bases, leaving 26 bases between them. CDR1 and CDR2 (germline): DFQATT, SNEGSKA (reference sequence). The CDR3 nucleotides read TGCAGTGCTAGAACGGGACTGGGAGAGGGAATATCCGGGCAGTACTTC. Its translation is CSARTGLGEGISGQYF.

This clonotype was seen ten or more times. The V gene is TRBV6-6, the J gene TRBJ1-1; D might be TRBD1 (6 bases). V dropped 2 bases and J dropped 4 bases, with 11 bases sitting between them. CDR1 and CDR2 (germline): MNHNY, SVGAGI (reference sequence). The CDR3 has 14 amino acids. The CDR3 loop reads CASSYVLQGTEAFF. The CDR3 DNA reads as TGTGCCAGCAGTTACGTTTTACAGGGCACTGAAGCTTTCTTT.

This clonotype turned up a few times. V usage is TRBV15 and J usage is TRBJ2-4; 12 bases are shared with TRBD2. The CDR3 has 13 residues. V lost 3 bases and J lost 14; bases outside the gene matches: 5. Germline V gives CDR1 LNHNV, CDR2 YYDKDF (reference sequence). The CDR3 loop is CATSSRTSGTKYF. The CDR3 DNA reads as TGTGCCACCAGCAGCCGGACTAGCGGGACGAAGTACTTC.

To note about this clonotype: This may come from a read error, since a much larger clone is one base off. V and J are TRBV21-1 and TRBJ2-4. TRBV21-1 is tagged as a pseudogene. The CDR3 is 16 residues long. The CDR3 is CASSKIATIAKNIQYF. The CDR3 DNA follows: TGTGCCAGCAGCAAGATAGCTACCATAGCCAAAAACATTCAGTACTTC.

This clonotype occurred a few times. The chain couples TRBV7-3 to TRBJ2-3; D remains ambiguous. The CDR3 loop spans 13 amino acids. CDR1 and CDR2 from the germline V gene are SGHTA and FQGTGA. Trimming took 4 bases from V and 2 from J, leaving 7 bases between them. CDR3 DNA sequence: TGTGCCAGCAGCTCGGCGATCACAGATACGCAGTATTTT. This translates into CASSSAITDTQYF.

There are many counts of this clonotype. The chain couples TRBV29-1 to TRBJ1-1; D may be TRBD1 (5 bases). Germline V lookup: CDR1 SQVTM, CDR2 ANQGSEA. The V end lost 5 bases, the J end lost 0 bases, and 10 bases lay between the germline ends. The CDR3 is 13 amino acids. The CDR3 reads CSVLTDMNTEAFF. The DNA for the CDR3 is TGCAGCGTTCTGACAGATATGAACACTGAAGCTTTCTTT.

The gene calls are TRBV6-2 or TRBV6-3 and TRBJ2-1; no definite D call. Trimming cost V 6 bases and J 7 bases, with 16 bases left between them. CDR1 MNHEY and CDR2 SVGEGT come from the germline V gene. CDR3 length equals 14 residues. The CDR3 spells CASSQSSRLNEQFF. The CDR3 region has the DNA TGTGCCAGCAGCCAATCGAGTAGGCTAAATGAGCAGTTCTTC.

In this sample, this clonotype turned up many times. The rearrangement links TRBV12-5 to TRBJ2-1; 9 nucleotides match TRBD1. J lost 6 bases, V lost 4 bases, and 1 base had no gene match. The CDR3 runs 13 residues. The germline gives CDR1 LGHNT, CDR2 FRNRAP. Here the CDR3 reads CASGWDRANEQFF. DNA of the CDR3: TGTGCTAGTGGTTGGGACAGGGCCAATGAGCAGTTCTTC.

The chain joins TRBV4-1 to TRBJ2-1; 7 bases are shared with TRBD1. This CDR3 is built from 13 residues. V shed 6 bases, J shed 5 bases, and the junction held 4 bases outside the gene matches. Germline assignment: CDR1 MGHRA and CDR2 YSYEKL. CDR3 coding DNA: TGCGCCAGCAGTCGGACAGGAAACAATGAGCAGTTCTTC. Translating it yields CASSRTGNNEQFF.

This clonotype was seen ten or more times. The chain recombines TRBV7-9 with TRBJ1-2, with D unresolved. The germline gives CDR1 SEHNR, CDR2 FQNEAQ (reference sequence). With 5 bases removed from V and 8 bases from J, the gap between germline ends came to 27 bases. The CDR3 consists of 17 residues. The CDR3 protein is CASSPGGTEAILGGYTF. The CDR3, as DNA: TGTGCCAGCAGCCCCGGCGGCACAGAGGCAATCTTAGGGGGCTACACCTTC. The full variable domain, with the rest looked up from reference TRBV7-9 and TRBJ1-2, is DTGVSQNPRHKITKRGQNVTFRCDPISEHNRLYWYRQTLGQGPEFLTYFQNEAQLEKSRLLSDRFSAERPKGSFSTLEIQRTEQGDSAMYLCASSPGGTEAILGGYTFGSGTRLTVV.